Listed below are T cell receptor beta chains from one sample, sequenced in a study of cytomegalovirus exposure and HLA in healthy donors. TCRdb's table, derived via immunoSEQ multiplex PCR, lists solely in-frame clones and lacks some. The sample has about 100,000 clones, about 94% seen once. Sequencing input: PBMCs. The receptors here all came from a woman aged 18 to 35 in good health and CMV-seronegative. CDR3s include the opening cysteine and the closing phenylalanine or tryptophan. A D gene is named only where the DNA matches it firmly. Some rows have no size entry. The others give once, few or many, or a class for an expanded clone.

CDR3 length: 14
clone size: -
V gene: TRBV21-1
D gene: -
J gene: TRBJ1-1
CDR3 protein: CASSIHHSYTEAFF
CDR3 DNA: TGTGCCAGCAGCATACACCACAGTTACACTGAAGCTTTCTTT

CDR3 length: 16
clone size: once
V gene: TRBV9
D gene: TRBD1
J gene: TRBJ1-2
CDR3 protein: CASSDGTGAYVGGYTF
CDR3 DNA: TGTGCCAGCAGCGACGGGACAGGGGCTTATGTGGGGGGCTACACCTTC

CDR3 length: 16
clone size: -
V gene: TRBV13
D gene: TRBD2
J gene: TRBJ2-3
CDR3 protein: CASRLGLAGYTDTQYF
CDR3 DNA: TGTGCCAGCAGGCTGGGACTAGCGGGTTACACAGATACGCAGTATTTT

CDR3 length: 17
clone size: -
V gene: TRBV9
D gene: -
J gene: TRBJ2-6
CDR3 protein: CASSVSGLTSGANVLTF
CDR3 DNA: TGTGCCAGCAGCGTTAGCGGACTGACCTCTGGGGCCAACGTCCTGACTTTC

CDR3 length: 13
clone size: -
V gene: TRBV27
D gene: -
J gene: TRBJ1-2
CDR3 protein: CASSLSLNYGYTF
CDR3 DNA: TGTGCCAGCAGTTTATCCCTTAACTATGGCTACACCTTC

CDR3 length: 12
clone size: -
V gene: TRBV6-6
D gene: -
J gene: TRBJ2-7
CDR3 protein: CASRTGYYEQYF
CDR3 DNA: TGTGCCAGCAGGACAGGATACTACGAGCAGTACTTC

CDR3 length: 20
clone size: -
V gene: TRBV4-3
D gene: TRBD2
J gene: TRBJ2-2
CDR3 protein: CASSQKSMLAAGGNTGELFF
CDR3 DNA: TGCGCCAGCAGCCAAAAGAGTATGCTAGCAGCGGGGGGGAACACCGGGGAGCTGTTTTTT

CDR3 length: 17
clone size: -
V gene: TRBV2
D gene: TRBD2
J gene: TRBJ2-5
CDR3 protein: CASSDGSGRGDQETQYF
CDR3 DNA: TGTGCCAGCAGTGACGGTAGCGGGAGAGGGGACCAAGAGACCCAGTACTTC

CDR3 length: 15
clone size: -
V gene: TRBV7-3
D gene: -
J gene: TRBJ2-5
CDR3 protein: CASSLDGTNGGAQYF
CDR3 DNA: TGTGCCAGCAGCCTCGACGGGACAAATGGGGGGGCCCAGTACTTC

CDR3 length: 16
clone size: -
V gene: TRBV6-1
D gene: TRBD1
J gene: TRBJ2-7
CDR3 protein: CASSDLSQGRSYEQYF
CDR3 DNA: TGTGCCAGCAGTGATCTATCACAGGGGAGATCCTACGAGCAGTACTTC

CDR3 length: 14
clone size: -
V gene: TRBV9
D gene: -
J gene: TRBJ2-3
CDR3 protein: CASSPSTRTDTQYF
CDR3 DNA: TGTGCCAGCAGCCCTTCGACTAGGACAGATACGCAGTATTTT

CDR3 length: 15
clone size: -
V gene: TRBV5-1
D gene: -
J gene: TRBJ2-5
CDR3 protein: CASSLGRTGQETQYF
CDR3 DNA: TGCGCCAGCAGCCTTGGCCGAACGGGTCAAGAGACCCAGTACTTC

CDR3 length: 12
clone size: -
V gene: TRBV7-2
D gene: -
J gene: TRBJ2-7
CDR3 protein: CASSLSGYEQYF
CDR3 DNA: TGTGCCAGCAGCTTATCAGGCTACGAGCAGTACTTC

CDR3 length: 16
clone size: -
V gene: TRBV7-2
D gene: -
J gene: TRBJ2-1
CDR3 protein: CASKLQGKGSYNEQFF
CDR3 DNA: TGTGCCAGCAAGCTTCAGGGAAAAGGGTCCTACAATGAGCAGTTCTTC

CDR3 length: 15
clone size: -
V gene: TRBV6-6
D gene: TRBD1
J gene: TRBJ2-2
CDR3 protein: CASSYVQGAPGELFF
CDR3 DNA: TGTGCCAGCAGTTACGTACAGGGGGCGCCCGGGGAGCTGTTTTTT

CDR3 length: 15
clone size: -
V gene: TRBV5-1
D gene: TRBD1
J gene: TRBJ1-6
CDR3 protein: CASSPGGNYNSPLHF
CDR3 DNA: TGCGCCAGCAGCCCAGGGGGCAACTATAATTCACCCCTCCACTTT

CDR3 length: 15
clone size: -
V gene: TRBV6-5
D gene: TRBD2
J gene: TRBJ2-1
CDR3 protein: CASSQGLASYNEQFF
CDR3 DNA: TGTGCCAGCAGCCAGGGACTAGCGTCCTACAATGAGCAGTTCTTC

CDR3 length: 12
clone size: -
V gene: TRBV19
D gene: -
J gene: TRBJ1-2
CDR3 protein: CASSQRGGGYTF
CDR3 DNA: TGTGCCAGTAGTCAAAGGGGGGGCGGCTACACCTTC

CDR3 length: 12
clone size: -
V gene: TRBV28
D gene: TRBD1
J gene: TRBJ1-5
CDR3 protein: CASRQGDQPQHF
CDR3 DNA: TGTGCCAGCAGACAGGGGGATCAGCCCCAGCATTTT

CDR3 length: 14
clone size: -
V gene: TRBV30
D gene: -
J gene: TRBJ2-1
CDR3 protein: CAWSVGGLTNEQFF
CDR3 DNA: TGTGCCTGGAGTGTGGGGGGACTTACCAATGAGCAGTTCTTC

CDR3 length: 15
clone size: -
V gene: TRBV28
D gene: TRBD2
J gene: TRBJ2-7
CDR3 protein: CASSLVAGGVNEQYF
CDR3 DNA: TGTGCCAGCAGTTTAGTAGCGGGAGGAGTCAACGAGCAGTACTTC

CDR3 length: 15
clone size: -
V gene: TRBV19
D gene: TRBD1
J gene: TRBJ2-7
CDR3 protein: CASSIPGGNFYEQYF
CDR3 DNA: TGTGCCAGTAGTATCCCAGGGGGAAATTTCTACGAGCAGTACTTC

CDR3 length: 14
clone size: -
V gene: TRBV15
D gene: -
J gene: TRBJ1-1
CDR3 protein: CATQGGAWNTEAFF
CDR3 DNA: TGTGCCACTCAAGGGGGGGCGTGGAACACTGAAGCTTTCTTT

CDR3 length: 15
clone size: few
V gene: TRBV7-2
D gene: TRBD2
J gene: TRBJ2-2
CDR3 protein: CASSLATSGGGELFF
CDR3 DNA: TGTGCCAGCAGCTTAGCGACTAGCGGGGGCGGGGAGCTGTTTTTT

CDR3 length: 14
clone size: -
V gene: TRBV12-5
D gene: TRBD2
J gene: TRBJ2-1
CDR3 protein: CASTKRRESHEQFF
CDR3 DNA: TGTGCTAGTACCAAGAGGCGGGAGAGCCATGAGCAGTTCTTC

CDR3 length: 14
clone size: -
V gene: TRBV5-1
D gene: -
J gene: TRBJ2-7
CDR3 protein: CASSLRQGKDEQYF
CDR3 DNA: TGCGCCAGCAGCCTTCGGCAGGGGAAGGACGAGCAGTACTTC

CDR3 length: 18
clone size: once
V gene: TRBV10-3
D gene: TRBD1
J gene: TRBJ2-7
CDR3 protein: CAISGSDPGQGASYEQYF
CDR3 DNA: TGTGCCATCAGCGGATCAGACCCGGGACAGGGGGCCTCCTACGAGCAGTACTTC

CDR3 length: 16
clone size: -
V gene: TRBV10-3
D gene: TRBD2
J gene: TRBJ2-7
CDR3 protein: CAISTPGASGGNEQYF
CDR3 DNA: TGTGCCATCAGTACCCCCGGGGCTAGCGGAGGTAACGAGCAGTACTTC

CDR3 length: 14
clone size: -
V gene: TRBV10-3
D gene: TRBD1
J gene: TRBJ1-6
CDR3 protein: CARDRGSYNLPLHF
CDR3 DNA: TGTGCCAGGGACAGGGGCTCCTATAATTTACCCCTCCACTTT

CDR3 length: 15
clone size: once
V gene: TRBV11-3
D gene: TRBD2
J gene: TRBJ2-1
CDR3 protein: CASEERGGPYNEQFF
CDR3 DNA: TGTGCCAGCGAGGAGCGGGGGGGCCCCTACAATGAGCAGTTCTTC

CDR3 length: 14
clone size: -
V gene: TRBV6-1
D gene: TRBD2
J gene: TRBJ2-7
CDR3 protein: CASSSTSGTYEQYF
CDR3 DNA: TGTGCCAGCAGTTCGACTAGCGGCACATACGAGCAGTACTTC

CDR3 length: 15
clone size: -
V gene: TRBV9
D gene: TRBD2
J gene: TRBJ2-3
CDR3 protein: CASSARRGGTDTQYF
CDR3 DNA: TGTGCCAGCAGCGCGAGGCGGGGGGGCACAGATACGCAGTATTTT

CDR3 length: 15
clone size: -
V gene: TRBV5-6
D gene: -
J gene: TRBJ1-6
CDR3 protein: CASSPLTGQGRPLHF
CDR3 DNA: TGTGCCAGCAGCCCTCTGACAGGTCAGGGTCGACCCCTCCACTTT